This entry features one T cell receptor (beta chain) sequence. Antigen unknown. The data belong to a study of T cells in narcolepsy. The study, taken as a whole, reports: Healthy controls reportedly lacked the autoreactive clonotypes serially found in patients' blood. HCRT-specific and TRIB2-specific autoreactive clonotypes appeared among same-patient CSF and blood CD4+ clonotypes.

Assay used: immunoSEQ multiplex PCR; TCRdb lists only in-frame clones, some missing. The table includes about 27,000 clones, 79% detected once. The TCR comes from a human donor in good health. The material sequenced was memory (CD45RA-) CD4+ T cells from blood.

The CDR3 DNA sequence: TGTGCCAGCAGTTCCCAAAACGAACAGACCCAGTACTTC. Protein: CASSSQNEQTQYF. This chain joins TRBV6-5 and TRBJ2-5; D gene ambiguous. CDR3 length equals 13 residues. Germline V CDR1 and CDR2: MNHEY, SVGAGI. Deletions cut 4 bases from V and 6 bases from J, with 12 bases between.